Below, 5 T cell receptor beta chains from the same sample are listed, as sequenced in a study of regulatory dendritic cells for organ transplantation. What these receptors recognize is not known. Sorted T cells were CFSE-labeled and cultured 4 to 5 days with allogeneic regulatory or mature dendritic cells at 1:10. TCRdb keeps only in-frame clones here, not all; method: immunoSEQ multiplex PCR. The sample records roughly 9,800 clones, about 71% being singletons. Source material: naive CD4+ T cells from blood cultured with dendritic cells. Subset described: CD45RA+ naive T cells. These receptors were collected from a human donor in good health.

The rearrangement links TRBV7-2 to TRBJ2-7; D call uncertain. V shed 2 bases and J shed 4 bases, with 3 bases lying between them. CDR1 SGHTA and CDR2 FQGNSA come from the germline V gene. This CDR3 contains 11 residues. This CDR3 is CASSLLYEQYF. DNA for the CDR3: TGTGCCAGCAGCTTACTTTACGAGCAGTACTTC.

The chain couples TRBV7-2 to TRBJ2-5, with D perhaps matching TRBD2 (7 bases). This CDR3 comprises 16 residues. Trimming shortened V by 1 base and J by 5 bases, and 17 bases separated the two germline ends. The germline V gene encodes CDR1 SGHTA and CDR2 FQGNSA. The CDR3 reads CASSLVYRGAMETQYF. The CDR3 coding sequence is TGTGCCAGCAGCTTAGTCTATCGGGGGGCCATGGAGACCCAGTACTTC.

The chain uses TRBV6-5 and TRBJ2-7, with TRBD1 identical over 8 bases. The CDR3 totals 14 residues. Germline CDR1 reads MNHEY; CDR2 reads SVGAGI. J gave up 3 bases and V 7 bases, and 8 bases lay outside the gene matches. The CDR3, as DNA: TGTGCCAGCACCCAGACAGGGGTTAACTACGAGCAGTACTTC. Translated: CASTQTGVNYEQYF.

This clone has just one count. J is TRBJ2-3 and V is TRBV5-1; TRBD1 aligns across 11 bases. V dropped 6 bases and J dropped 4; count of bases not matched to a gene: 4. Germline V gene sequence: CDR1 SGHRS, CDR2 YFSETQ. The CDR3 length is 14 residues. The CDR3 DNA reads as TGCGCCAGCAAATGGACAGGGGGCGCAGATACGCAGTATTTT. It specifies CASKWTGGADTQYF.

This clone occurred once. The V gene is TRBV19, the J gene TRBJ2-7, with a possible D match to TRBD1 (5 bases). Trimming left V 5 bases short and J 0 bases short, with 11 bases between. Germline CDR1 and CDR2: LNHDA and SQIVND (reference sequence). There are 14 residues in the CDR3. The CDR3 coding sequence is TGTGCCAGTAGTGCCCAGGGTTTCTCCTACGAGCAGTACTTC. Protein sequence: CASSAQGFSYEQYF.